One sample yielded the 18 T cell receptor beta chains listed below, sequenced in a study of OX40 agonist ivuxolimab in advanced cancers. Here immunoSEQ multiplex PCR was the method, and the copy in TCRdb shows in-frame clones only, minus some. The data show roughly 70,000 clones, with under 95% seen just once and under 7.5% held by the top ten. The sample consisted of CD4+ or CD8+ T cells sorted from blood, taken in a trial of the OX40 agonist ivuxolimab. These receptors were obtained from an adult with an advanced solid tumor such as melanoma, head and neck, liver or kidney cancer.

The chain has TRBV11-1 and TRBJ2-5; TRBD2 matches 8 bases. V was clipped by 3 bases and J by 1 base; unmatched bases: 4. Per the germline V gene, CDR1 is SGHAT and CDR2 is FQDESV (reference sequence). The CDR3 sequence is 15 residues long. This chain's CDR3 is CASSFGGRLQETQYF. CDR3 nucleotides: TGTGCCAGCAGCTTTGGCGGGAGGCTCCAAGAGACCCAGTACTTC.

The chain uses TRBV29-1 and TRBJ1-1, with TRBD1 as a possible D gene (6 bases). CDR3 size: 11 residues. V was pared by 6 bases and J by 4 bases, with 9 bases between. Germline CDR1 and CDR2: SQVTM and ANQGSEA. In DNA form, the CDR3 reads TGCAGCGTGCCACAGGGCACTGAAGCTTTCTTT. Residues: CSVPQGTEAFF.

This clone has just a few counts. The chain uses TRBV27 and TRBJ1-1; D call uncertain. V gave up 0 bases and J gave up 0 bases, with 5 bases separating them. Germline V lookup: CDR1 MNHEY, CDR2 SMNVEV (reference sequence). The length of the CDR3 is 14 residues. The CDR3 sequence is CASSLSGMNTEAFF. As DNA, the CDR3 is TGTGCCAGCAGTTTATCGGGGATGAACACTGAAGCTTTCTTT.

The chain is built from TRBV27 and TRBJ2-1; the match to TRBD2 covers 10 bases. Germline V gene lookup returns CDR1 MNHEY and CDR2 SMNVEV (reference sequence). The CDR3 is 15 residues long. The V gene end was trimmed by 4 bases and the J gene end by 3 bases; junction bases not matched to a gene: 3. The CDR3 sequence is CASSSLAGVYNEQFF. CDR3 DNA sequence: TGTGCCAGCAGTTCCCTAGCGGGGGTCTACAATGAGCAGTTCTTC.

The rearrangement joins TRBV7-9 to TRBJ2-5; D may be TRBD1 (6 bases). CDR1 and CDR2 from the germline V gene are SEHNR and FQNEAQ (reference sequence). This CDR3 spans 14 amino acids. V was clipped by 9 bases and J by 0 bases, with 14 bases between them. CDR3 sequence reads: CASQGPPDQETQYF. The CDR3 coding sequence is TGTGCCAGTCAGGGGCCCCCGGACCAAGAGACCCAGTACTTC. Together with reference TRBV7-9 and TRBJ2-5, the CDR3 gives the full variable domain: DTGVSQNPRHKITKRGQNVTFRCDPISEHNRLYWYRQTLGQGPEFLTYFQNEAQLEKSRLLSDRFSAERPKGSFSTLEIQRTEQGDSAMYLCASQGPPDQETQYFGPGTRLLVL.

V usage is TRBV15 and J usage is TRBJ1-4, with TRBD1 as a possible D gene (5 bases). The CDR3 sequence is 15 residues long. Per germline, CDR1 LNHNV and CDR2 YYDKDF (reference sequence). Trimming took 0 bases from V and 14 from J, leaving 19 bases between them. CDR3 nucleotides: TGTGCCACCAGCAGAGAGGGGGTAGGGGTAGTGAAGCTGTTTTTT. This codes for CATSREGVGVVKLFF.

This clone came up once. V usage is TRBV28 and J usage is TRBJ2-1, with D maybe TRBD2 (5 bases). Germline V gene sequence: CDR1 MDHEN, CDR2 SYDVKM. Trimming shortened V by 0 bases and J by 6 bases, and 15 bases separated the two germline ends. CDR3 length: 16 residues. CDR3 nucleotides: TGTGCCAGCAGTTTATGGACTACAACTAGACCCAATGAGCAGTTCTTC. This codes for CASSLWTTTRPNEQFF. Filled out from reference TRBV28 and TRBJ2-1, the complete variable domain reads DVKVTQSSRYLVKRTGEKVFLECVQDMDHENMFWYRQDPGLGLRLIYFSYDVKMKEKGDIPEGYSVSREKKERFSLILESASTNQTSMYLCASSLWTTTRPNEQFFGPGTRLTVL.

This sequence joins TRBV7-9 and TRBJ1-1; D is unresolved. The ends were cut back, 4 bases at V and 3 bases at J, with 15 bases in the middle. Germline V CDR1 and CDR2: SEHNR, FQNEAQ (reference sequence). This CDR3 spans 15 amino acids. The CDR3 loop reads CASSSLDLVDTEAFF. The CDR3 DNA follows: TGTGCCAGCAGCTCCTTAGATTTGGTAGACACTGAAGCTTTCTTT.

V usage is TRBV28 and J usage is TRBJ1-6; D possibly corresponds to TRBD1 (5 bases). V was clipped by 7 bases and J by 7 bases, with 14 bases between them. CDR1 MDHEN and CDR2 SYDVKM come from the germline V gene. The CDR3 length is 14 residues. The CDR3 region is CASTFTGVNSPLHF. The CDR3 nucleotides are TGTGCCAGCACTTTCACGGGGGTCAATTCACCCCTCCACTTT.

CDR3: CASSVTSGSYNEQFF. The CDR3, as DNA: TGTGCCAGCAGTGTGACTAGCGGGAGCTACAATGAGCAGTTCTTC. V is TRBV25-1 and J is TRBJ2-1; 12 bases are a match to TRBD2. This CDR3 has 15 amino acids. The junction had 1 base not matched to a gene; V was cut back by 4 bases and J by 3 bases. CDR1 is MGHDK and CDR2 is SYGVNS in the germline V gene. The complete variable domain, with remaining parts taken from reference TRBV25-1 and TRBJ2-1, reads EADIYQTPRYLVIGTGKKITLECSQTMGHDKMYWYQQDPGMELHLIHYSYGVNSTEKGDLSSESTVSRIRTEHFPLTLESARPSHTSQYLCASSVTSGSYNEQFFGPGTRLTVL.

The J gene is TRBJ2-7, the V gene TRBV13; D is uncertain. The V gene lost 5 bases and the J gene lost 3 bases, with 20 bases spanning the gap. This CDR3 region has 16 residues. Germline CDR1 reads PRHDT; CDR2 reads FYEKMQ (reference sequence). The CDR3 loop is CASSILPDAKDYEQYF. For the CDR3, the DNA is TGTGCCAGCAGCATTCTACCGGACGCCAAGGACTACGAGCAGTACTTC.

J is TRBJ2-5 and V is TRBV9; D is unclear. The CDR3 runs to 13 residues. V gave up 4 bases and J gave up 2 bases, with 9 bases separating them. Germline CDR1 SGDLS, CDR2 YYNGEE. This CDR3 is CASSTGGQETQYF. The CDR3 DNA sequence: TGTGCCAGCAGCACCGGTGGTCAAGAGACCCAGTACTTC.

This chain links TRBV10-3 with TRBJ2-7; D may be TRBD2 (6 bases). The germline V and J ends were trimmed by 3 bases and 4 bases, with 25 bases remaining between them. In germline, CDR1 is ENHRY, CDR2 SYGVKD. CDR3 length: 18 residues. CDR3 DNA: TGTGCCATCAGTGATCCCGGTCTTACGGGAGATTTACTGTACGAGCAGTACTTC. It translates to CAISDPGLTGDLLYEQYF.

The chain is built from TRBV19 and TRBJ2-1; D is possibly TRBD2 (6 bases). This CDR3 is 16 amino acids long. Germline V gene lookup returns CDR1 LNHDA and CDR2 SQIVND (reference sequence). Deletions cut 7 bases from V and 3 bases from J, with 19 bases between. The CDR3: CASTRGTRSYYNEQFF. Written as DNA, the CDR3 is TGTGCCAGTACACGCGGGACTCGTTCTTACTACAATGAGCAGTTCTTC.

CDR3 region: CASSQDRVEEGYEQYF. The CDR3 DNA reads TGCGCCAGCAGCCAAGATAGGGTGGAGGAGGGGTACGAGCAGTACTTC. The J gene is TRBJ2-7, the V gene TRBV4-1; possible D gene TRBD2, 6 bases. Germline CDR1 reads MGHRA; CDR2 reads YSYEKL. This CDR3 region has 16 residues. Trimming pared 0 bases from V and 4 bases from J, leaving 16 bases between.

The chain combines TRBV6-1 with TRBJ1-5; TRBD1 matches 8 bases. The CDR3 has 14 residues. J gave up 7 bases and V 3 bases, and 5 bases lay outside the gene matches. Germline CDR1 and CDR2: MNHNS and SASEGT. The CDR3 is CASSEWTGQQPQHF. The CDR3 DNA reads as TGTGCCAGCAGTGAGTGGACAGGGCAGCAGCCCCAGCATTTT.

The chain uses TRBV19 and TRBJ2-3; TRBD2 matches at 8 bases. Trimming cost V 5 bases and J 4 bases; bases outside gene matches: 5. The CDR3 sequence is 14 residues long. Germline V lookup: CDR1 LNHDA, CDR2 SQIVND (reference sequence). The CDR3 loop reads CASSPGLGPDTQYF. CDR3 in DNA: TGTGCCAGTAGTCCGGGACTAGGACCAGATACGCAGTATTTT.

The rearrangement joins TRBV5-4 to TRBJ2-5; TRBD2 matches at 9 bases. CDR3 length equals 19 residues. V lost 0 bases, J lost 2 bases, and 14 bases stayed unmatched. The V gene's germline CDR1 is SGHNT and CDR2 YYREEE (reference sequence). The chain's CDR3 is CASSLAIHVAGEGQETQYF. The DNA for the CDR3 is TGTGCCAGCAGCTTGGCAATTCATGTAGCGGGAGAGGGTCAAGAGACCCAGTACTTC.